This TCR beta chain appears in the sequencing data of a study of shared clonotypes between healthy human individuals. An assay was performed, and its level was deep. Original analysis: ImmunoSEQ yielded junction-only sequences lacking quality scores, so filtering differed. Profiled with immunoSEQ multiplex PCR; TCRdb holds only in-frame clones, not every one. V and J calls and clone size come straight from that table; D and trimming were deduced from the DNA. The sample contains hundreds of thousands of clones, over 60% of which appear only once. Germline V gene sequence: CDR1 MDHEN, CDR2 SYDVKM. Trimming stripped 3 bases from V and 5 bases from J, with 13 bases between. This CDR3 region has 14 residues.

The sample was PBMCs. The source of this sequence is a middle-aged woman in good health. Some clones in this sample may be carry-over from other donors' samples. The chain is built from TRBV28 and TRBJ1-1; D not resolved. The CDR3 loop reads CASSFRRARTEAFF. For the CDR3, the DNA is TGTGCCAGCAGTTTCCGTAGAGCGCGGACTGAAGCTTTCTTT.